The sequence of this TCR beta chain was determined in a study of blood T cell repertoires in COVID-19. For the study at large: Acute and convalescent COVID-19 specimens originated in the United States, Italy and Spain. Sources were T cells, B-cell-depleted T cells, or PBMCs; the material itself was cDNA or gDNA.

Germline V CDR1 and CDR2: LGHNA, YSLEER. V lost 0 bases, J lost 3 bases, and 5 bases lay in between. This CDR3 comprises 14 residues. In the original workflow: It was from reference gene primer amplification that nucleated cell counts were estimated. Some clones are missing from TCRdb's copy, which holds only in-frame ones; the method was immunoSEQ multiplex PCR. V and J calls and clone size are copied from that table; D and trimming were computed from the DNA. The table includes 150,000 to 200,000 clones, 65% to 85% detected once. This TCR was recovered from a woman of 80 years or more with active or convalescent COVID-19. The sample consisted of peripheral blood. V is TRBV4-3 and J is TRBJ1-4; a possible D gene is TRBD1 (5 bases). CDR3 bases: TGCGCCAGCAGCCAAGACAGGGCTAATGAAAAACTGTTTTTT. It specifies CASSQDRANEKLFF.